The 6 T cell receptor beta chains below come from one sample, sequenced in a study of cytomegalovirus exposure and HLA in healthy donors. The study ran its PCR with 60 Vbeta and 13 Jbeta primers. Generated by immunoSEQ multiplex PCR, the TCRdb table keeps only in-frame clones and is missing some. The sample comprises 100,000 to 120,000 clones, 80% of which are singletons, and roughly 2.9% rests with the top ten. Specimen: PBMCs. The source of these receptors is a woman aged 55-70 years in good health and CMV-seropositive.

This CDR3 is CASSPPGTGLGTEAFF. CDR3 DNA: TGCGCCAGCAGCCCCCCGGGGACAGGGTTGGGAACTGAAGCTTTCTTT. The chain uses TRBV5-1 and TRBJ1-1, with 9 bases lining up with TRBD1. Losses at the gene ends were 4 bases for V and 5 bases for J; bases not matched to a gene: 12. Germline V CDR1 and CDR2: SGHRS, YFSETQ. The length of the CDR3 is 16 residues.

J is TRBJ2-7 and V is TRBV7-6; 11 bases map to TRBD2. V lost 8 bases and J lost 0; bases outside the gene matches: 6. This CDR3 has 15 amino acids. Germline loops: CDR1 SGHVS, CDR2 FNYEAQ. The CDR3, as DNA: TGTGCCAGCGGACTTACTAGCGGGAGCTCCTACGAGCAGTACTTC. It translates to CASGLTSGSSYEQYF.

The gene calls are TRBV6-1 and TRBJ2-7, with 10 bases matching TRBD1. The V gene end was trimmed by 1 base and the J gene end by 3 bases; junction bases not matched to a gene: 3. Germline V lookup: CDR1 MNHNS, CDR2 SASEGT. This CDR3 region has 15 residues. The CDR3 bases are TGTGCCAGCAGTGAAGGACAGGGGGCGGTCTACGAGCAGTACTTC. Encoded protein: CASSEGQGAVYEQYF.

The rearrangement uses TRBV18 and TRBJ2-7; 9 bases are a match to TRBD2. This CDR3 has 16 residues. The V segment lost 2 bases and the J segment 0 bases; nucleotides outside the gene matches: 5. Per the germline V gene, CDR1 is KGHSH and CDR2 is LQKENI. CDR3 DNA sequence: TGTGCCAGCTCACCAGGGACTAGCCTCAGCTCCTACGAGCAGTACTTC. This codes for CASSPGTSLSSYEQYF.

This rearrangement joins TRBV7-9 to TRBJ2-2; 7 bases map to TRBD1. The germline gives CDR1 SEHNR, CDR2 FQNEAQ (reference sequence). This CDR3 has 14 amino acids. J gave up 5 bases and V 7 bases, and 7 bases lay outside the gene matches. Here the CDR3 DNA reads TGTGCCAGCAACGACAGGGTCCGAACCGGGGAGCTGTTTTTT. Residues: CASNDRVRTGELFF.

The V gene is TRBV30, the J gene TRBJ1-2, with D perhaps matching TRBD1 (5 bases). Germline CDR1 reads GTSNPN; CDR2 reads SVGIG (reference sequence). The CDR3 has 15 amino acids. V was pared by 0 bases and J by 8 bases, with 19 bases between. CDR3 nucleotides: TGTGCCTGGAGTGTATTTTTAGGGGCCTTAAGAGGCTACACCTTC. This sequence encodes CAWSVFLGALRGYTF.